This T cell receptor (beta chain) was identified during a study of cytomegalovirus exposure and HLA in healthy donors. As for this clone: Antigen unknown.

With 60 Vbeta and 13 Jbeta primers, the PCR was carried out. Some clones are missing from TCRdb's copy, which holds only in-frame ones; the method was immunoSEQ multiplex PCR. The table lists over 90,000 clones, 79% of them singletons, with approximately 4.3% in the top ten. CDR1 and CDR2 from the germline V gene are MGHRA and YSYEKL. This CDR3 is built from 14 residues. Trimming removed 5 bases from V and 7 bases from J, with 15 bases in between. These donors, healthy bone marrow donors, were studied. Overall study results and limits: V- and J-gene trimming of TCR beta was linked (in a later analysis) to a missense DCLRE1C variant. A later analysis showed that HLA-associated TCR beta chains had undergone more clonal expansion than equally common others. It has been reported that TCR beta sequences accurately predicted the HLA-A and HLA-B alleles of most subjects.

This receptor was obtained from a middle-aged man in good health and CMV-seropositive. The sequencing input was PBMCs. The gene calls are TRBV4-1 and TRBJ2-1; weak D call: TRBD1 (6 bases). The CDR3 loop reads CASSFRIGGNEQFF. The CDR3 nucleotides read TGCGCCAGCAGCTTCCGAATAGGGGGTAATGAGCAGTTCTTC.